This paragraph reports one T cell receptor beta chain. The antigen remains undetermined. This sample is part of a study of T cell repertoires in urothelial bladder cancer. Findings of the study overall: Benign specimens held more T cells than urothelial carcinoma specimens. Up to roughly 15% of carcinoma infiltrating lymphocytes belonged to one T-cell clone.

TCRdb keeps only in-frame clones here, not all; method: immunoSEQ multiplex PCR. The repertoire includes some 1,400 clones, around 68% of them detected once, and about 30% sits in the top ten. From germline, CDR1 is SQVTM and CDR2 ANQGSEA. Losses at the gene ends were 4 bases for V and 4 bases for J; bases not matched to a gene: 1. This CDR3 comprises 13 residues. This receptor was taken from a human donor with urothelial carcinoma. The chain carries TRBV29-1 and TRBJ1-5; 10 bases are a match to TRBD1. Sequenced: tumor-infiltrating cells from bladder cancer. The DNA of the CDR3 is TGCAGCGTTGGGACAGGGGGGAATCAGCCCCAGCATTTT. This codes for CSVGTGGNQPQHF.